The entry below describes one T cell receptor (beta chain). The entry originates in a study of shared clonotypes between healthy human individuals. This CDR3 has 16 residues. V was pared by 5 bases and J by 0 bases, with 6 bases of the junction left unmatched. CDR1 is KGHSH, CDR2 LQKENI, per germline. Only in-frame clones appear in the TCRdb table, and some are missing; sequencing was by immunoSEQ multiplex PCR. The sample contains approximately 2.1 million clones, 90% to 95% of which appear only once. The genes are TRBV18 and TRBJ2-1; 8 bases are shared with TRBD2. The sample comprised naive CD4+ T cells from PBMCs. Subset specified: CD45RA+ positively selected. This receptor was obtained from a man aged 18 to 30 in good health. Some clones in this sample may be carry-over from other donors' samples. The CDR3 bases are TGTGCCAGCTCATCTACTAGCGGAAGCTCCTACAATGAGCAGTTCTTC. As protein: CASSSTSGSSYNEQFF.